This T cell receptor beta chain stems from a study of post-analysis software for immune sequencing data. General study findings and limits: Co-batched samples clustered tightly together by F measure. With TRBV5-6, TRBV5-1 and TRBV20-1 included, 4 or 5 TRBV segments were more frequent in patients than in controls.

The CDR3 runs 15 residues. Between the trimmed V and J ends, which lost 2 bases and 6 bases, there was a span of 14 bases. Per germline, CDR1 SGHTA and CDR2 FQGNSA. As to this clonotype: The target antigen is unknown.

Presence of unique molecular identifiers characterized the TCR beta cDNA libraries. The authors obtained 500,000 or so cDNA molecules from roughly 1 to 10 million T cells. TCRdb fed the PCR reads into MiXCR, producing one record per CDR3 protein. Seen here are roughly 400,000 distinct CDR3 sequences, over 30% observed once, and the top ten hold roughly 8.2%. V is TRBV7-2 and J is TRBJ1-5; TRBD1 might be the D (5 bases). The sample comprised blood. The receptor comes from a girl aged 2 to 9 with multiple sclerosis. CDR3 region: CASSLLGVPSQPQHF. The CDR3 nucleotides are TGTGCCAGCAGCTTACTAGGGGTTCCGTCTCAGCCCCAGCATTTT.